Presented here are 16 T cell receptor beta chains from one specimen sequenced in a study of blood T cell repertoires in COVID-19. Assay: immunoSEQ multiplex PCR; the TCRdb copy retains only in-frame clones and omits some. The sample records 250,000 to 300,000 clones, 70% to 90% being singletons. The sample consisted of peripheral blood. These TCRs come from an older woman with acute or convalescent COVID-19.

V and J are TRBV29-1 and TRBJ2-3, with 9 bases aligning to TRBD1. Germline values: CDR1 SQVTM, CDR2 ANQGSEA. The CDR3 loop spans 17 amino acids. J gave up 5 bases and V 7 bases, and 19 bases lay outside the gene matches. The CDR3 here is CSAPGQGRAGRVDTQYF. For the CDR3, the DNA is TGCAGCGCCCCGGGACAGGGCAGAGCGGGTCGTGTAGATACGCAGTATTTT.

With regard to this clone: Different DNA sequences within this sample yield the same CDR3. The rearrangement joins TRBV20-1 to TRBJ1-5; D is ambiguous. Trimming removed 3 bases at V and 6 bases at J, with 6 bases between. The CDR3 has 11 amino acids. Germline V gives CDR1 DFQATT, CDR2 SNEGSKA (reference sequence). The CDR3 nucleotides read TGCAGTGCTAGTGGAGGTCAGCCCCAGCATTTT. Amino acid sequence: CSASGGQPQHF.

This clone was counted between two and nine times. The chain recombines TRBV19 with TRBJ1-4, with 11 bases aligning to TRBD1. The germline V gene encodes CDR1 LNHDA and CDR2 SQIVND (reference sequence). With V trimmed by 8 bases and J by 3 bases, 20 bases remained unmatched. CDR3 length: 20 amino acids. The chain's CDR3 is CASSRSRGTGGLQANEKLFF. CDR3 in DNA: TGTGCCAGTTCAAGAAGTAGGGGGACAGGGGGACTGCAAGCTAATGAAAAACTGTTTTTT.

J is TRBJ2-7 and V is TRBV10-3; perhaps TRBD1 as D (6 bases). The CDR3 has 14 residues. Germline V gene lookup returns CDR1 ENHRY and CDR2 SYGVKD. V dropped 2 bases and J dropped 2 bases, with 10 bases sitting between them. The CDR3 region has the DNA TGTGCCATCAGTGAGCCGTGGGACACCTACGAGCAGTACTTC. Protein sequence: CAISEPWDTYEQYF.

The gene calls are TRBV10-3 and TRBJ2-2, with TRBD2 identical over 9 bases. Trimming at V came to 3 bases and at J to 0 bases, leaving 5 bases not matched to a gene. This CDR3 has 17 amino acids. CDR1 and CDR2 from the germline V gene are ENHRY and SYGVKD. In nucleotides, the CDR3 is TGTGCCATCAGTGAAATAGCGGGGGACGCGAACACCGGGGAGCTGTTTTTT. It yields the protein CAISEIAGDANTGELFF.

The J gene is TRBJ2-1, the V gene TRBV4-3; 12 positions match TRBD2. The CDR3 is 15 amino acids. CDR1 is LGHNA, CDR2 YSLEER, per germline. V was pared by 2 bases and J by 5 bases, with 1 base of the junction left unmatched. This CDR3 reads CASSQRLAGDNEQFF. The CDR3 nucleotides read TGCGCCAGCAGCCAACGACTAGCGGGGGACAATGAGCAGTTCTTC.

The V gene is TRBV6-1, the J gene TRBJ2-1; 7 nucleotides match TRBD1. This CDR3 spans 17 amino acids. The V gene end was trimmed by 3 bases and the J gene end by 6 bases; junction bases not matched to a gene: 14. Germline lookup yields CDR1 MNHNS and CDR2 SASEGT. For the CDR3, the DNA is TGTGCCAGCAGTGACCTACCCTCGGGACAGAGACGCAATGAGCAGTTCTTC. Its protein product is CASSDLPSGQRRNEQFF.

CDR3 loop: CSVEDSPNTVQAPYEQYF. CDR3 nucleotides: TGCAGCGTTGAAGATAGTCCTAACACGGTACAGGCACCCTACGAGCAGTACTTC. The chain carries TRBV29-1 and TRBJ2-7, with D possibly TRBD1 on 5 matching bases. Trimming pared 0 bases from V and 2 bases from J, leaving 23 bases between. CDR3 size: 18 residues. CDR1 SQVTM and CDR2 ANQGSEA come from the germline V gene.

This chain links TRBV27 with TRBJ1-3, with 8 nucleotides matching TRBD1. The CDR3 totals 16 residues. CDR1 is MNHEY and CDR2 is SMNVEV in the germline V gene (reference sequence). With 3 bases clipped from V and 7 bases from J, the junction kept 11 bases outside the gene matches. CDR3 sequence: CASSFPTGGSRNTIYF. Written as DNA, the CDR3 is TGTGCCAGCAGTTTCCCCACAGGGGGTAGTAGGAACACCATATATTTT.

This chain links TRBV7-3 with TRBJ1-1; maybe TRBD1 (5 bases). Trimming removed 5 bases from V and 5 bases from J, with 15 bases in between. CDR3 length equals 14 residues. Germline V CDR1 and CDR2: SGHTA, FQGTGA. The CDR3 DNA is TGTGCCAGCAGCGGGGGGAGTCCCGGGACTGAAGCTTTCTTT. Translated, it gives CASSGGSPGTEAFF.

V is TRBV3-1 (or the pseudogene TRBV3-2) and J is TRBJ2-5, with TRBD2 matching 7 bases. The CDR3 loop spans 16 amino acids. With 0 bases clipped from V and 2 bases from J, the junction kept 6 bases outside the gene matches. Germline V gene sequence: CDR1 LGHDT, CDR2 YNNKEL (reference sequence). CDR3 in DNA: TGTGCCAGCAGCCAAGATAACGGGGGGATGCAAGAGACCCAGTACTTC. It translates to CASSQDNGGMQETQYF.

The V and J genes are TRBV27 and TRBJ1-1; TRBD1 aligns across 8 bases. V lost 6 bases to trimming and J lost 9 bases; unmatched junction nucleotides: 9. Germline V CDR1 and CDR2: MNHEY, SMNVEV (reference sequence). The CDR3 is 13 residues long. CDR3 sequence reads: CASSRSQGGQAFF. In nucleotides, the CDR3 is TGTGCCAGCAGCCGATCACAGGGGGGGCAAGCTTTCTTT.

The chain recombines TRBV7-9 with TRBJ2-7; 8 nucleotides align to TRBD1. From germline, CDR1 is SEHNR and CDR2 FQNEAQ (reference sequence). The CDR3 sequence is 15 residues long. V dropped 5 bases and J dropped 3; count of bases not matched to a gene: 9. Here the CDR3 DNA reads TGTGCCAGCAGCACTTTGGCAGGGGGCATCTACGAGCAGTACTTC. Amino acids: CASSTLAGGIYEQYF.

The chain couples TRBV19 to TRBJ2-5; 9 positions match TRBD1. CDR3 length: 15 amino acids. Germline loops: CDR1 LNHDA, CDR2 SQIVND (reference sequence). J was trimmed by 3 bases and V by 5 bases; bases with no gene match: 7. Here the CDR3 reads CASSGGTGLKETQYF. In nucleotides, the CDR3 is TGTGCCAGTAGTGGGGGGACAGGGTTAAAAGAGACCCAGTACTTC.

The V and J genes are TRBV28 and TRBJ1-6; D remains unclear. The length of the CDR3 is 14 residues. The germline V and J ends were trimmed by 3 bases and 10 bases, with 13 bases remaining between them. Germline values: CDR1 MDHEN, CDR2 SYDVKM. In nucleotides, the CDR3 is TGTGCCAGCAGTTTCCCACCCCGGGAGTCACCCCTCCACTTT. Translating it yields CASSFPPRESPLHF.

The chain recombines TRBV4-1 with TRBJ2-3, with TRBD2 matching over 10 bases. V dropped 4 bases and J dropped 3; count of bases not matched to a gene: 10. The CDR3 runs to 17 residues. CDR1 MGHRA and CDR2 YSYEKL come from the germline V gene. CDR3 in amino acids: CASSPQTQAGGTDTQYF. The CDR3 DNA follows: TGCGCCAGCAGCCCACAGACCCAAGCGGGGGGGACAGATACGCAGTATTTT.